Listed below are T cell receptor beta chains from one sample, sequenced in a study of cytomegalovirus exposure and HLA in healthy donors. Repertoires were generated with immunoSEQ multiplex PCR, while TCRdb's copy carries only in-frame clones and drops some. The data include approximately 180,000 clones; the top ten clones carry around 6%. Input material: PBMCs. The source is a young man in good health and CMV-seronegative. CDR3s include the opening cysteine and the closing phenylalanine or tryptophan. The D gene is left open where the match is weak.

>-|TRBV15|TRBJ2-2
CATSRSQRGTGELFF
TGTGCCACCAGCAGAAGCCAAAGGGGTACCGGGGAGCTGTTTTTT
>TRBD1|TRBV6-6|TRBJ1-1
CASSYRTGGEAFF
TGTGCCAGCAGTTACCGGACAGGGGGTGAAGCTTTCTTT
>TRBD2|TRBV28|TRBJ2-7
CASKTPGLAGGPYEQYF
TGTGCCAGCAAAACCCCGGGACTAGCGGGAGGGCCCTACGAGCAGTACTTC
>TRBD2|TRBV5-3|TRBJ2-1
CARSRAGGLRDGQFF
TGTGCCAGAAGCAGAGCGGGAGGGCTGCGTGATGGGCAGTTCTTC
>TRBD1|TRBV6-5|TRBJ1-6
CASSYSAGGGSPLHF
TGTGCCAGCAGTTACTCGGCAGGGGGCGGTTCACCCCTCCACTTT
>-|TRBV28|TRBJ1-3
CASSFPSSGNTIYF
TGTGCCAGCAGTTTTCCTAGCTCTGGAAACACCATATATTTT
>-|TRBV6-1|TRBJ1-3
CASSDGQHSGNTIYF
TGTGCCAGCAGTGATGGGCAGCACTCTGGAAACACCATATATTTT
>-|TRBV4-2|TRBJ1-5
CASSQPGSVNQPQHF
TGTGCCAGCAGCCAACCGGGTAGCGTCAATCAGCCCCAGCATTTT
>TRBD1|TRBV18|TRBJ1-2
CASSPGTDYGYTF
TGTGCCAGCTCACCAGGGACAGATTATGGCTACACCTTC
>-|TRBV2|TRBJ1-1
CASSELGLPRGTEAFF
TGTGCCAGCAGTGAATTGGGGCTCCCCCGGGGGACTGAAGCTTTCTTT
>-|TRBV5-1|TRBJ2-5
CASSLEETQYF
TGCGCCAGCAGCCTTGAAGAGACCCAGTACTTC
>-|TRBV4-2|TRBJ2-5
CASSRDLLEETQYF
TGTGCCAGCAGCCGAGATCTCTTGGAGGAGACCCAGTACTTC
>TRBD2|TRBV29-1|TRBJ2-7
CSVDGTSGSYEQYF
TGCAGCGTTGATGGGACTAGCGGCTCCTACGAGCAGTACTTC
>-|TRBV5-1|TRBJ2-3
CASSLLSTGDTQYF
TGCGCCAGCAGCCTCTTGTCCACAGGAGATACGCAGTATTTT
>-|TRBV5-4|TRBJ2-3
CASSLPVTDTQYF
TGTGCCAGCAGCTTGCCTGTCACAGATACGCAGTATTTT
>-|TRBV29-1|TRBJ1-2
CSVEERARYGYTF
TGCAGCGTTGAAGAGCGGGCACGCTATGGCTACACCTTC
>TRBD2|TRBV28|TRBJ2-2
CASSFLSGGRGTGELFF
TGTGCCAGCAGTTTCCTGTCGGGAGGTCGTGGCACCGGGGAGCTGTTTTTT
>TRBD2|TRBV5-1|TRBJ2-1
CASSPTGGNEQFF
TGCGCCAGCAGTCCAACGGGGGGGAATGAGCAGTTCTTC
>-|TRBV9|TRBJ1-2
CASSVGVGADYGYTF
TGTGCCAGCAGCGTTGGGGTAGGGGCTGACTATGGCTACACCTTC
>-|TRBV27|TRBJ1-1
CASSRKTRDSGTTVF
TGTGCCAGCAGCCGAAAAACGAGGGATTCGGGTACTACGGTCTTT
>-|TRBV27|TRBJ2-3
CASSLSNPDTQYF
TGTGCCAGCAGTTTGTCTAACCCAGATACGCAGTATTTT
>TRBD1|TRBV7-2|TRBJ2-7
CASSLAPGGFYEQYF
TGTGCCAGCAGCTTAGCTCCAGGGGGTTTCTACGAGCAGTACTTC
>-|TRBV27|TRBJ2-5
CASSLAAGPYQETQYF
TGTGCCAGCAGTTTAGCGGCCGGTCCGTACCAAGAGACCCAGTACTTC
>-|TRBV4-1|TRBJ2-7
CASSLSRDTLLDEQYF
TGCGCCAGCAGCCTTTCGAGGGACACGCTACTGGACGAGCAGTACTTC
>TRBD1|TRBV5-4|TRBJ2-1
CASSHGTGGLDEQFF
TGTGCCAGCAGTCACGGGACAGGGGGTTTGGATGAGCAGTTCTTC
>TRBD2|TRBV29-1|TRBJ2-2
CSVEGGDLNTGELFF
TGCAGCGTTGAGGGAGGGGACCTCAACACCGGGGAGCTGTTTTTT
>TRBD2|TRBV5-4|TRBJ2-1
CASSLSWNGRPSLYNEQFF
TGTGCCAGCAGCTTGTCTTGGAACGGGAGGCCCAGCCTCTACAATGAGCAGTTCTTC
>TRBD1|TRBV19|TRBJ1-4
CATETGDATNEKLFF
TGTGCCACAGAGACAGGGGATGCAACTAATGAAAAACTGTTTTTT
>TRBD1|TRBV5-1|TRBJ1-2
CASSSGGQGPGYTF
TGCGCCAGCAGTTCCGGCGGACAGGGTCCTGGCTACACCTTC
>TRBD2|TRBV9|TRBJ2-7
CASSVGPAGNSYEQYF
TGTGCCAGCAGCGTAGGGCCAGCGGGGAACTCCTACGAGCAGTACTTC
>-|TRBV7-2|TRBJ2-2
CASSSSKVRDYTGELFF
TGTGCCAGCAGCTCGTCGAAGGTCCGGGACTACACCGGGGAGCTGTTTTTT